A single sample gave rise to the 24 T cell receptor beta chains below, sequenced in a study of shared clonotypes between healthy human individuals. The repertoire was sequenced with immunoSEQ multiplex PCR; TCRdb's copy has only in-frame clones and lacks some. The sample records 400,000 to 550,000 clones, 79% being singletons. Sequencing used PBMCs. These receptors were obtained from a woman between 35 and 50 years old in good health. Some clones in this sample may be carry-over from other donors' samples.

The CDR3 loop is CASSLDLASYEQYF. The CDR3 nucleotides read TGTGCCAGCAGCTTGGATCTGGCCAGCTACGAGCAGTACTTC. The V and J genes are TRBV5-4 and TRBJ2-7; D call uncertain. This CDR3 region has 14 residues. Per germline, CDR1 SGHNT and CDR2 YYREEE (reference sequence). Trimming removed 0 bases at V and 3 bases at J, with 10 bases between.

The table lists this clone with a count of one. One junction end does not reproduce the germline sequence, and a read error may be involved. Additional DNA sequences in this sample encode the identical CDR3. This chain connects TRBV6-6 to TRBJ2-2; tentatively, D is TRBD2 (6 bases). This CDR3 is 14 amino acids long. Per germline, CDR1 MNHNY and CDR2 SVGAGI (reference sequence). CDR3 protein: CASRSGTDTVELFF. DNA for the CDR3: TGTGCCAGCAGGTCAGGGACTGACACCGTGGAGCTGTTTTTT.

The V call is TRBV7-9, the J call TRBJ2-1; D ambiguous. Trimming cost V 4 bases and J 8 bases, with 12 bases left between them. The germline V gene encodes CDR1 SEHNR and CDR2 FQNEAQ (reference sequence). CDR3 length: 13 residues. The CDR3 DNA reads as TGTGCCAGCAGCTCTAACAGCCTCCATGAGCAGTTCTTC. Protein product: CASSSNSLHEQFF.

The chain couples TRBV6-1 to TRBJ2-7, with 7 bases identical to TRBD1. The CDR3 is 13 amino acids. CDR1 MNHNS and CDR2 SASEGT come from the germline V gene. Trimming at V came to 6 bases and at J to 3 bases, leaving 5 bases not matched to a gene. Written as DNA, the CDR3 is TGTGCCAGCAGCCGGGACAGCCTCTACGAGCAGTACTTC. As protein: CASSRDSLYEQYF.

The chain is built from TRBV6-5 and TRBJ2-1; D is possibly TRBD1 (6 bases). This CDR3 is built from 13 residues. V lost 6 bases, J lost 7 bases, and 13 bases lay in between. CDR1 and CDR2 from the germline V gene are MNHEY and SVGAGI. The CDR3 is CASRDSSGNEQFF. In DNA, the CDR3 is TGTGCCAGCAGGGACAGTTCAGGGAATGAGCAGTTCTTC.

J is TRBJ1-1 and V is TRBV7-9; tentatively, D is TRBD1 (5 bases). The CDR3 is 14 amino acids. Germline loops: CDR1 SEHNR, CDR2 FQNEAQ (reference sequence). Deletions cut 5 bases from V and 1 base from J, with 11 bases between. CDR3 nucleotides: TGTGCCAGCAGCGAGCGGGGCCCGAACACTGAAGCTTTCTTT. The encoded protein is CASSERGPNTEAFF.

The chain couples TRBV7-2 to TRBJ2-5, with D perhaps matching TRBD2 (5 bases). CDR1 is SGHTA and CDR2 is FQGNSA in the germline V gene. Trimming removed 7 bases from V and 5 bases from J, with 23 bases in between. This CDR3 has 16 residues. In nucleotides, the CDR3 is TGTGCCAGCACCCCACCTGCGGGCCAGCCGGGGGAGACCCAGTACTTC. Translation: CASTPPAGQPGETQYF.

This rearrangement joins TRBV18 to TRBJ2-2; 7 bases are shared with TRBD1. The CDR3 has 13 residues. The germline V gene has CDR1 KGHSH and CDR2 LQKENI. Unmatched junction bases numbered 0, after V lost 0 bases and J lost 8 bases. The CDR3 nucleotides read TGTGCCAGCTCACCACCGGGACAGGGGGAGCTGTTTTTT. This encodes CASSPPGQGELFF.

This clone was detected only once. This chain joins TRBV18 and TRBJ2-3; D ambiguous. The CDR3 runs to 15 residues. Germline V CDR1 and CDR2: KGHSH, LQKENI. Trimming removed 3 bases at V and 2 bases at J, with 12 bases between. The CDR3: CASSPIVAHTDTQYF. CDR3 DNA: TGTGCCAGCTCACCCATAGTAGCCCACACAGATACGCAGTATTTT. Looking up the rest from reference TRBV18 and TRBJ2-3 gives the full variable domain: NAGVMQNPRHLVRRRGQEARLRCSPMKGHSHVYWYRQLPEEGLKFMVYLQKENIIDESGMPKERFSAEFPKEGPSILRIQQVVRGDSAAYFCASSPIVAHTDTQYFGPGTRLTVL.

The chain recombines TRBV10-1 with TRBJ2-7; no clear D gene. The V gene lost 3 bases and the J gene lost 4 bases, with 10 bases spanning the gap. The CDR3 is made up of 13 amino acids. CDR1 WNHNN and CDR2 SYGVQD come from the germline V gene (reference sequence). CDR3 sequence reads: CASSEQSEYEQYF. DNA for the CDR3: TGCGCCAGCAGTGAACAATCGGAATACGAGCAGTACTTC.

This clone was recorded only once. The chain uses TRBV11-2 and TRBJ2-5; D unclear. The V end lost 4 bases, the J end lost 2 bases, and 11 bases lay between the germline ends. This CDR3 spans 14 amino acids. CDR1 and CDR2 from the germline V gene are SGHAT and FQNNGV. Here the CDR3 DNA reads TGTGCCAGCAGCTGGCGCAGCGTACAAGAGACCCAGTACTTC. It yields the protein CASSWRSVQETQYF.

This chain's CDR3 is CASSDTSNTEAFF. The CDR3 nucleotides read TGCGCCAGCAGTGACACCTCGAACACTGAAGCTTTCTTT. The chain couples TRBV10-2 to TRBJ1-1; D unresolved. This CDR3 has 13 residues. Trimming left V 3 bases short and J 1 base short, with 6 bases between. From germline, CDR1 is WSHSY and CDR2 SAAADI.

V usage is TRBV4-3 and J usage is TRBJ2-3; D unclear. This CDR3 contains 15 residues. The V gene lost 0 bases and the J gene lost 2 bases, with 9 bases spanning the gap. The germline CDR1 and CDR2 sequences are LGHNA and YSLEER. CDR3 in DNA: TGCGCCAGCAGCCAAGATAGGCAGAACACAGATACGCAGTATTTT. It is translated as CASSQDRQNTDTQYF.

This clone turned up a few times. The chain joins TRBV5-1 to TRBJ1-1; a possible D gene is TRBD1 (6 bases). V dropped 1 base and J dropped 4 bases, with 17 bases sitting between them. CDR3 length equals 16 residues. Per the germline V gene, CDR1 is SGHRS and CDR2 is YFSETQ. This CDR3 is CASSLNSGDGGTEAFF. CDR3 bases: TGCGCCAGCAGCTTGAATTCAGGGGATGGTGGCACTGAAGCTTTCTTT.

This clone was detected many times. This chain uses TRBV18 with TRBJ2-3, with 9 positions matching TRBD2. The J segment lost 0 bases and the V segment lost 3 bases, leaving 13 bases of the junction unmatched. Per germline, CDR1 KGHSH and CDR2 LQKENI. The length of the CDR3 is 19 residues. This chain's CDR3 is CASSPPTSGYASSTDTQYF. In DNA, the CDR3 is TGTGCCAGCTCACCTCCAACTAGCGGGTACGCCTCTAGCACAGATACGCAGTATTTT.

As DNA, the CDR3 is TGTGCCAGCAGCACCCCCGTGAGACAGGGGACCTACGAGCAGTACTTC. Translating gives CASSTPVRQGTYEQYF. The chain combines TRBV7-2 with TRBJ2-7; 8 bases fit TRBD1. Germline lookup yields CDR1 SGHTA and CDR2 FQGNSA. The trim removed 5 bases at V and 2 bases at J, leaving 11 bases unmatched. CDR3 length equals 16 residues.

This clone is medium-sized in the sample. The sample contains more than one DNA sequence encoding this CDR3. V gene TRBV2 combines with J gene TRBJ1-1; D perhaps matches TRBD1 (6 bases). CDR1 SNHLY and CDR2 FYNNEI come from the germline V gene. V lost 5 bases and J lost 8, with 18 bases in between. This CDR3 has 14 amino acids. CDR3 DNA: TGTGCCAGCAGTAAAGAAACAGGGAGTAGGGAAGCTTTCTTT. It translates to CASSKETGSREAFF.

The chain joins TRBV5-1 to TRBJ2-3; 7 nucleotides align to TRBD1. V trimming: 4 bases; J trimming: 0 bases; junction bases outside the gene matches: 8. The germline V gene has CDR1 SGHRS and CDR2 YFSETQ. This CDR3 has 16 residues. Here the CDR3 DNA reads TGCGCCAGCAGCACGGACAGGCCATCTAGCACAGATACGCAGTATTTT. Residues: CASSTDRPSSTDTQYF.

This chain uses TRBV5-4 with TRBJ2-7; no definite D call. CDR1 is SGHNT, CDR2 YYREEE, per germline (reference sequence). The CDR3 extends over 11 amino acids. Trimming shortened V by 3 bases and J by 4 bases, and 5 bases separated the two germline ends. CDR3 DNA: TGTGCCAGCAGCTCCTTTTACGAGCAGTACTTC. Translation: CASSSFYEQYF.

V usage is TRBV18 and J usage is TRBJ1-1, with 10 bases lining up with TRBD1. This CDR3 is built from 15 residues. From germline, CDR1 is KGHSH and CDR2 LQKENI. Germline trimming cut 0 bases from V and 7 bases from J; bases unmatched to any gene: 5. DNA for the CDR3: TGTGCCAGCTCACCACCGGGGACAGGGGTCGGTGAAGCTTTCTTT. It yields the protein CASSPPGTGVGEAFF.

The gene calls are TRBV19 and TRBJ1-1; D not resolved. V lost 0 bases to trimming and J lost 0 bases, with 8 bases between them. The CDR3 loop spans 15 amino acids. Germline lookup yields CDR1 LNHDA and CDR2 SQIVND (reference sequence). The CDR3 is CASSIDTSLNTEAFF. In DNA form, the CDR3 reads TGTGCCAGTAGTATAGACACGAGTTTGAACACTGAAGCTTTCTTT. Using reference TRBV19 and TRBJ1-1 for the parts outside the CDR3, the full variable domain is DGGITQSPKYLFRKEGQNVTLSCEQNLNHDAMYWYRQDPGQGLRLIYYSQIVNDFQKGDIAEGYSVSREKKESFPLTVTSAQKNPTAFYLCASSIDTSLNTEAFFGQGTRLTVV.

V usage is TRBV5-6 and J usage is TRBJ2-3; TRBD2 aligns across 10 bases. J lost 1 base, V lost 3 bases, and 8 bases had no gene match. Germline V CDR1 and CDR2: SGHDT, YYEEEE. The CDR3 is made up of 17 amino acids. The CDR3 region is CASSWASGSRGTDTQYF. In DNA, the CDR3 is TGTGCCAGCAGCTGGGCTAGCGGGAGTCGGGGCACAGATACGCAGTATTTT.

This chain joins TRBV11-2 and TRBJ2-3, with D possibly being TRBD1 or TRBD2 (5 bases each). V lost 5 bases and J 0 bases, leaving 18 bases between the germline ends. Germline CDR1 and CDR2: SGHAT and FQNNGV. The CDR3 extends over 17 amino acids. CDR3 nucleotides: TGTGCCAGCAGCCGCCGGGGCGACGTTTTGAGCACAGATACGCAGTATTTT. Its translation is CASSRRGDVLSTDTQYF.

The chain employs TRBV18 and TRBJ2-1; 13 bases are shared with TRBD2. Germline V gene data show CDR1 as KGHSH and CDR2 as LQKENI. J was trimmed by 8 bases and V by 4 bases; bases with no gene match: 8. This CDR3 region has 16 residues. The CDR3 DNA reads TGTGCCAGCTCACTTTCCGGGACTAGCGGGATGGATGAGCAGTTCTTC. Translation: CASSLSGTSGMDEQFF. The complete variable domain, with remaining parts taken from reference TRBV18 and TRBJ2-1, reads NAGVMQNPRHLVRRRGQEARLRCSPMKGHSHVYWYRQLPEEGLKFMVYLQKENIIDESGMPKERFSAEFPKEGPSILRIQQVVRGDSAAYFCASSLSGTSGMDEQFFGPGTRLTVL.